This T cell receptor beta chain was captured in a study of OX40 agonist ivuxolimab in advanced cancers. Looking at the study overall: Patients with hepatocellular carcinoma, melanoma, renal cell or head and neck cancer made up the dose-escalation patients.

Findings and caveats of the study: At doses 0.1 to 3.0 mg/kg, CD4+ and CD8+ clones expanded.

Assay: immunoSEQ multiplex PCR; the TCRdb copy retains only in-frame clones and omits some. In the table there are approximately 92,000 clones, 84% of which are singletons. Germline V gene lookup returns CDR1 SGDLS and CDR2 YYNGEE. Trimming cost V 0 bases and J 5 bases, with 23 bases left between them. This CDR3 has 18 amino acids. As for this clone: The antigen remains unidentified.

No patient had autoimmune disease or received systemic immunosuppression. Blood sampling was done at baseline, cycle 4 day 1, and cycle 7 day 1. The sequence was obtained from an adult with an advanced solid tumor such as melanoma, head and neck, liver or kidney cancer. The sample was CD4+ or CD8+ T cells sorted from blood, taken in a trial of the OX40 agonist ivuxolimab. The genes are TRBV9 and TRBJ2-5, with D tentatively TRBD1 (6 bases). This CDR3 is CASSVGSTGPYATETQYF. In DNA form, the CDR3 reads TGTGCCAGCAGCGTAGGGAGTACAGGGCCCTACGCGACGGAGACCCAGTACTTC.